This T cell receptor beta chain was retrieved from a study of CD8+ T cells in alopecia areata (dated by TCRdb to 2017 to 2018). Regarding the complete study: Treated patients were enrolled in an open-label pilot trial of oral tofacitinib, 5 to 10 mg twice daily, for moderate-to-severe alopecia areata. Tofacitinib was administered for 6 to 18 months, and 6 months of follow-up off drug were then conducted to assess delayed response and recurrence. Biopsies were taken from tofacitinib-treated patients at baseline and at 4 and 24 weeks of treatment, and a later scalp biopsy was taken in several of the tofacitinib-treated patients. The SALT score, which quantifies the percentage of affected scalp surface area, was used to measure disease severity in treated patients. In both human patients and the C3H/HeJ mouse model, the study applied high-throughput TCRbeta sequencing to look at T cell clonal expansion in alopecia areata. On the human side, TCRbeta sequencing was run on scalp tissue and on sorted CD4+ and CD8+ peripheral blood T cells from healthy controls and from alopecia areata patients with either patchy or totalis/universalis disease. TCRbeta CDR3 regions were amplified by immunoSEQ multiplex PCR with 35 Vbeta forward and 13 Jbeta reverse primers. Clonality in the scalp was compared among normal scalp (n=4), patchy alopecia areata scalp (n=8), and alopecia totalis/universalis scalp (n=8). The RNA source kit depended on sample type: the PAXgene miRNA kit for fixed scalp, the miRNeasy kit for PBMCs, and the RNeasy kit for mouse skin. Findings and caveats that apply to the study as a whole: TCR sequences shared between patients were less clear than in mice, possibly partly because of HLA diversity in the patient population. Higher clonality and more expanded CD8+ clones were observed in lesional scalp than in normal scalp, particularly in alopecia totalis/universalis, a finding suggestive of antigenic drive. Unlike mouse skin, which is dominated by gammadelta T cells, normal human skin has resident alphabeta T cells that are also sequenced, and this complicates analysis of the scalp TCR repertoire. Because the treated cohort was small and included a single nonresponder, larger studies are needed to assess links between baseline CD8+ expansion and response. Tofacitinib significantly decreased scalp clonality and the number of expanded CD8+ clones among the top 100 scalp clones. Many expanded lesional clones persisted in scalp and blood during tofacitinib treatment, which may partly explain relapse after stopping treatment.

To prepare the library, the immunoSEQ multiplex PCR assay was applied. For TCR sequencing, RNA was extracted from every sample and reverse transcribed into cDNA to serve as template. SuperScript III was used to make first-strand cDNA, primed with a 2:1 mix of oligo-dT and random hexamers. A synthetic immune receptor repertoire was used to gauge amplification bias, and whatever bias remained was removed computationally. The paper's processing steps were these. Raw reads were preprocessed to remove errors, and CDR3 was defined by IMGT conventions from the conserved cysteine to phenylalanine. Clonality was calculated as 1 minus Shannon entropy normalized by log2 of the number of productive unique TCRs. CD4 or CD8 identity of scalp clones was inferred by cross-referencing scalp TCRbeta sequences with sorted blood CD4 and CD8 repertoires. Held by TCRdb, this immuneACCESS table contains in-frame sequences only and omits some clones. Under half of the omission traces to an unresolved V gene where checked; the cause of the rest is unknown. V, J and clone size are those of that table, while D and trimming were read from the DNA. The sample table records fewer than 200,000 clones; around 50% of these occur just once. 10% to 15% of the sample lies in the top ten.

The time point label, as the study defines it: 20 to 30 weeks on oral tofacitinib. The treatment or condition label of this sample denotes: oral pan-JAK inhibitor, 5-10 mg twice daily. Lesional scalp punch biopsies and peripheral blood were obtained from alopecia areata patients. PBMCs were isolated by density centrifugation and stained for CD3, CD4 and CD8, and CD4+ and CD8+ T cells were sorted on a FACSAria. In its sample, this clone was seen once. The antigen it binds to is not known. The record has no base qualities; no much larger clone is one base away. The CDR3 holds 12 amino acids from the cysteine to the phenylalanine. The only DNA kept is the CDR3, 36 bases in frame from the first base. CDR1 SGHDN and CDR2 FVKESK are derived from the germline V gene. Trimming removed 6 bases from V and 11 bases from J, leaving 16 bases between the germline ends.

This clonotype originated in a human donor with alopecia areata. In this chain, TRBV14 is recombined with TRBJ1-1; the D gene cannot be named for sure. The material sequenced was CD8+ T cells sorted from blood, taken at week 24, from a patient treated with tofacitinib. The CDR3 reads as follows: CASSRGSLGAFF. In nucleotide form, the sequence is TGTGCCAGCAGTCGTGGGTCCCTCGGGGCTTTCTTT.